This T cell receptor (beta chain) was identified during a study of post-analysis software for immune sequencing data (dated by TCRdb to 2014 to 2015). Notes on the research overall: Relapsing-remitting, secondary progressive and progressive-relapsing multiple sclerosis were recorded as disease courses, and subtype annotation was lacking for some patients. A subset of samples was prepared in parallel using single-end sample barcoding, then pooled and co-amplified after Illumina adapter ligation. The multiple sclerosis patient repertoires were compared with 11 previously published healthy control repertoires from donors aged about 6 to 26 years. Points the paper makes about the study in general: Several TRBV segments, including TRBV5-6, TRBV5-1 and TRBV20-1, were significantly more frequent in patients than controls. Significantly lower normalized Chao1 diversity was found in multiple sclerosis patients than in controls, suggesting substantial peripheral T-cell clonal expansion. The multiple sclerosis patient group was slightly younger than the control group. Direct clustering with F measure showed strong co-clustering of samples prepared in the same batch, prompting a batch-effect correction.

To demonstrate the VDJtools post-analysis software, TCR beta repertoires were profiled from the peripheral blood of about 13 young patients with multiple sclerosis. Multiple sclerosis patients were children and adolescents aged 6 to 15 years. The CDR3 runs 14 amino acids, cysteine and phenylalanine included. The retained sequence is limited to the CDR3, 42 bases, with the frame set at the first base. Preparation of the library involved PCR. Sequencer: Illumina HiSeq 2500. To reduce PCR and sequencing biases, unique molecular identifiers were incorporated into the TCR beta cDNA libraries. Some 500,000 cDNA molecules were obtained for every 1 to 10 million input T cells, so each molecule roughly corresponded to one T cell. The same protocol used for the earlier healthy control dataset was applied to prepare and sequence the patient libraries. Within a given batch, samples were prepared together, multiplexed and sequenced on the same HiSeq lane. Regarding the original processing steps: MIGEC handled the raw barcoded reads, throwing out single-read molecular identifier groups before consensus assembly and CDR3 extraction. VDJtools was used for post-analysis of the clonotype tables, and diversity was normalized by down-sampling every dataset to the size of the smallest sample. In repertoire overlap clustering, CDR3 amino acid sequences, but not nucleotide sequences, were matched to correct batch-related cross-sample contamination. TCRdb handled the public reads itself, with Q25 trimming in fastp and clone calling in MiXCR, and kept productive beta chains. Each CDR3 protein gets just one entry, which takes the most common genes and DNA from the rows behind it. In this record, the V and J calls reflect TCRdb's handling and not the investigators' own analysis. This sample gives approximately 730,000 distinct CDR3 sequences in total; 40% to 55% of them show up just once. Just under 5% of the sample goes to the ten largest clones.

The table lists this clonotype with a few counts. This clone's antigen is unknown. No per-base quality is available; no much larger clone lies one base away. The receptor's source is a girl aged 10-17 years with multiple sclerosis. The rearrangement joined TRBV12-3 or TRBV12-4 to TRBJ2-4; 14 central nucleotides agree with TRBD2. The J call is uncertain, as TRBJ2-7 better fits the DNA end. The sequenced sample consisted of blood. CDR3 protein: CASSTGLAGDEQYF. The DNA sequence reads TGTGCCAGCAGCACGGGACTAGCGGGAGACGAGCAGTACTTC.